The 12 T cell receptor beta chains reported below all come from one sample, sequenced in a study of blood T cell repertoires in COVID-19. Only in-frame clones appear in the TCRdb table, and some are missing; sequencing was by immunoSEQ multiplex PCR. The sample consists of 210,000 or so clones, over 70% of them appearing once. Sequencing was done on a sample of PBMCs or T cells enriched from blood (not recorded which). Source of these receptors: a woman in her 30s who had been exposed to COVID-19.

V usage is TRBV3-1 (or the pseudogene TRBV3-2) and J usage is TRBJ2-2; perhaps TRBD1 as D (6 bases). Between the trimmed V and J ends, which lost 1 base and 1 base, there was a span of 7 bases. Germline lookup yields CDR1 LGHDT and CDR2 YNNKEL (reference sequence). CDR3 length: 15 residues. DNA of the CDR3: TGTGCCAGCAGCCAAGCACAGGGGAACACCGGGGAGCTGTTTTTT. It codes for CASSQAQGNTGELFF.

This chain uses TRBV19 with TRBJ1-5; D remains ambiguous. The germline V and J ends were trimmed by 7 bases and 3 bases, with 10 bases remaining between them. The CDR3 loop spans 13 amino acids. The germline V gene has CDR1 LNHDA and CDR2 SQIVND (reference sequence). The CDR3 nucleotides are TGTGCCAGTACCGTGCACATCAATCAGCCCCAGCATTTT. Residues: CASTVHINQPQHF.

The genes are TRBV4-1 and TRBJ2-5, with 8 bases matching TRBD2. This CDR3 is 14 amino acids long. CDR1 is MGHRA and CDR2 is YSYEKL in the germline V gene. V lost 4 bases, J lost 4 bases, and 5 bases stayed unmatched. The CDR3 spells CASSPSGSGETQYF. CDR3 in DNA: TGCGCCAGCAGCCCGAGCGGGAGCGGAGAGACCCAGTACTTC.

The V call is TRBV5-1, the J call TRBJ1-5; the D gene is possibly TRBD1 (5 bases). Per germline, CDR1 SGHRS and CDR2 YFSETQ. V shed 0 bases and J shed 7 bases, with 14 bases lying between them. CDR3 length: 15 amino acids. The chain's CDR3 is CASSLDGGVGQPQHF. The CDR3 DNA is TGCGCCAGCAGCTTGGACGGAGGGGTGGGGCAGCCCCAGCATTTT.

The V call is TRBV12-3 or TRBV12-4, the J call TRBJ1-4; D not certain. V shed 6 bases and J shed 5 bases, with 10 bases lying between them. This CDR3 has 13 amino acids. CDR3 nucleotide sequence: TGTGCCAGCAGACAGTTATGGAATGAAAAACTGTTTTTT. It codes for CASRQLWNEKLFF.

V is TRBV18 and J is TRBJ2-1; 7 positions match TRBD2. This CDR3 comprises 17 residues. V lost 1 base and J lost 5; bases outside the gene matches: 11. Germline lookup yields CDR1 KGHSH and CDR2 LQKENI. The CDR3 region has the DNA TGTGCCAGCTCACCACTCGCTGGGGCGGGAGCTAACAATGAGCAGTTCTTC. Its protein is CASSPLAGAGANNEQFF.

This CDR3 reads CASKGVGQDEQYF. CDR3 DNA sequence: TGTGCCAGCAAAGGTGTTGGGCAGGACGAGCAGTACTTC. This chain uses TRBV6-5 with TRBJ2-7; D gene unclear. The CDR3 consists of 13 residues. Germline V lookup: CDR1 MNHEY, CDR2 SVGAGI. Trimming took off 7 bases at V and 5 bases at J, with 15 bases between the two ends.

The V and J genes are TRBV7-2 and TRBJ1-5; D is uncertain. Germline loops: CDR1 SGHTA, CDR2 FQGNSA. Trimming removed 5 bases from V and 6 bases from J, with 14 bases in between. The CDR3 consists of 14 residues. The CDR3, as DNA: TGTGCCAGCAGCCCCCATCGTTTCGGTCAGCCCCAGCATTTT. Translated: CASSPHRFGQPQHF.

The V and J genes are TRBV5-1 and TRBJ1-6; D is undetermined. V was clipped by 5 bases and J by 5 bases, with 8 bases between them. CDR1 SGHRS and CDR2 YFSETQ come from the germline V gene. This CDR3 comprises 13 residues. The CDR3 nucleotides are TGCGCCAGCAGGAGCAATAATAATTCACCCCTCCACTTT. Its protein is CASRSNNNSPLHF.

The chain employs TRBV15 and TRBJ1-1; 8 bases match TRBD1. The ends lost 1 base at V and 9 bases at J; junction bases unmatched: 7. The germline CDR1 and CDR2 sequences are LNHNV and YYDKDF (reference sequence). This CDR3 contains 14 residues. CDR3 in amino acids: CATSRGGQARKAFF. The CDR3 DNA sequence: TGTGCCACCAGCAGAGGGGGACAGGCAAGGAAAGCTTTCTTT.

The chain carries TRBV5-5 and TRBJ1-4; D is perhaps TRBD1 (6 bases). From germline, CDR1 is SGHKS and CDR2 YYEKEE (reference sequence). V shed 0 bases and J shed 8 bases, with 11 bases lying between them. The CDR3 contains 14 residues. CDR3 DNA: TGTGCCAGCAGCTTGGGGCAGGGGCCGGAAAAACTGTTTTTT. Translated: CASSLGQGPEKLFF.

V gene TRBV5-1 combines with J gene TRBJ2-3; TRBD2 matches at 10 bases. Germline loops: CDR1 SGHRS, CDR2 YFSETQ. V lost 3 bases, J lost 4 bases, and 2 bases stayed unmatched. The CDR3 spans 14 residues. The CDR3 here is CASSSGLAADTQYF. CDR3 nucleotide sequence: TGCGCCAGCAGCTCCGGACTAGCGGCAGATACGCAGTATTTT.